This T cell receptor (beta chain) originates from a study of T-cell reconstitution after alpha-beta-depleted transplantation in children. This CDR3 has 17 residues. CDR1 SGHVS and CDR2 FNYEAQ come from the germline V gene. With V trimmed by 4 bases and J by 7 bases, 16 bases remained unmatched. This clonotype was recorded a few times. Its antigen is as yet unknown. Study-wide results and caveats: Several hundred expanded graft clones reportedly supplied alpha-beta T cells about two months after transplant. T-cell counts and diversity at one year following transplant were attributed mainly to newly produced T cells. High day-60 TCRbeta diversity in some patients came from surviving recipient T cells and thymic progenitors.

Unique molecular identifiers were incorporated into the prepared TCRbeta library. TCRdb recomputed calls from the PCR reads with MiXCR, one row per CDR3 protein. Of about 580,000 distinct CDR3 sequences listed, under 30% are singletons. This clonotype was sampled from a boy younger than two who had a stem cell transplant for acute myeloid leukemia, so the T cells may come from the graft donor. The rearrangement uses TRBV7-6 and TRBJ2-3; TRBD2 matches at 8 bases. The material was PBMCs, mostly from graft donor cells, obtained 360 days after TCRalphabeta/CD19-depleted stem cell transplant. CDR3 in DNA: TGTGCCAGCAGCTCCGCGAACGTACTAGCGGCCCAGAATACGCAGTATTTT. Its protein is CASSSANVLAAQNTQYF.